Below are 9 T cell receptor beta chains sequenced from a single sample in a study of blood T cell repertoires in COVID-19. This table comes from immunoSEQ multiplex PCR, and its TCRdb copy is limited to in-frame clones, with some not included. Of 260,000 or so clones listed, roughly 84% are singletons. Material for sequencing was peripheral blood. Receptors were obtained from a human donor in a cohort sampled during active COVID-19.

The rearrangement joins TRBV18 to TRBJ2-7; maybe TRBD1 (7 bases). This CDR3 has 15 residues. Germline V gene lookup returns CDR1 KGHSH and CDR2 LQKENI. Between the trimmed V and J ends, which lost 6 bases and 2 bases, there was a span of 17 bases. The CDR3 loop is CASSRDRRAPYEQYF. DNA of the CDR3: TGTGCCAGCTCGCGGGACAGACGGGCGCCCTACGAGCAGTACTTC.

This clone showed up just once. CDR3 nucleotide sequence: TGTGCCAGCAGCTTAGCACAGGGGGCCGCTTCACCCCTCCACTTT. It is translated as CASSLAQGAASPLHF. The chain couples TRBV7-8 to TRBJ1-6; 9 positions agree with TRBD1. Trimming at V came to 0 bases and at J to 9 bases, leaving 3 bases not matched to a gene. Germline V gene sequence: CDR1 SGHVS, CDR2 FQNEAQ. The CDR3 has 15 residues.

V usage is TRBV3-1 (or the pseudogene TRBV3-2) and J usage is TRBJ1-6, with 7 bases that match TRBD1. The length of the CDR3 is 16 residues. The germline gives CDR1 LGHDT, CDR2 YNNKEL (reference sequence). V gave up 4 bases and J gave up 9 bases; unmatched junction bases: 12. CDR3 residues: CASSPRTGVGSSPLHF. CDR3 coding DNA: TGTGCCAGCAGCCCCAGGACAGGCGTAGGGAGTTCACCCCTCCACTTT.

As DNA, the CDR3 is TGTGCCAGCAGTTTAGTGGCAGGGCATGGCTACACCTTC. The encoded protein is CASSLVAGHGYTF. The V call is TRBV12-3 or TRBV12-4, the J call TRBJ1-2, with D possibly being TRBD1 (5 bases). Trimming pared 1 base from V and 6 bases from J, leaving 9 bases between. The CDR3 contains 13 residues.

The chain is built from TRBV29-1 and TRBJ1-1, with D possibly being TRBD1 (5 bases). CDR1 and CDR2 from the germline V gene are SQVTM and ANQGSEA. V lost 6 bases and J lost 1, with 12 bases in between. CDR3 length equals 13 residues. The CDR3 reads CSVGGFENTEAFF. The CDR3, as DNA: TGCAGCGTGGGGGGATTCGAGAACACTGAAGCTTTCTTT. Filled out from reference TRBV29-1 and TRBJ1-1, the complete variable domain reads SAVISQKPSRDICQRGTSLTIQCQVDSQVTMMFWYRQQPGQSLTLIATANQGSEATYESGFVIDKFPISRPNLTFSTLTVSNMSPEDSSIYLCSVGGFENTEAFFGQGTRLTVV.

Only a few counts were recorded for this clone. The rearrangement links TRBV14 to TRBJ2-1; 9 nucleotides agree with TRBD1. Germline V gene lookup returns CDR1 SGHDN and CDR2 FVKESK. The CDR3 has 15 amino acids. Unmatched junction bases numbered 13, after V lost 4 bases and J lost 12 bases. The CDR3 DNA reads TGTGCCAGCAGCCCTCCGGGACAGGGTCTTCCGGGGCAGTTCTTC. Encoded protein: CASSPPGQGLPGQFF.

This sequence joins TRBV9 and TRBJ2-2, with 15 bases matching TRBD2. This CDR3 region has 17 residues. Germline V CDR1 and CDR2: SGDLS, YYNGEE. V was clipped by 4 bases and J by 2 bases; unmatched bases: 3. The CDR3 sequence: CASSMGLAGGNTGELFF. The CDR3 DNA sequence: TGTGCCAGCAGCATGGGACTAGCGGGAGGAAACACCGGGGAGCTGTTTTTT.

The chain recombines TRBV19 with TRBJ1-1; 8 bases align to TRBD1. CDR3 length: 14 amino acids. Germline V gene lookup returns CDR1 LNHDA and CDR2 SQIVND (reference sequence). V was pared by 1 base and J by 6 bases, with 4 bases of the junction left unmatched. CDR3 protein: CASSIVGTGPEAFF. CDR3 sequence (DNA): TGTGCCAGTAGTATAGTTGGGACAGGACCTGAAGCTTTCTTT.

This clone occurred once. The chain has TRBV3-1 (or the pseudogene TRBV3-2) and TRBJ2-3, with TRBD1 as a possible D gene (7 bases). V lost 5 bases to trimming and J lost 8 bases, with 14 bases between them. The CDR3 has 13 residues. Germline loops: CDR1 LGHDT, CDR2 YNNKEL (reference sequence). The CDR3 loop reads CASSSRGDPTQYF. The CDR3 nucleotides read TGTGCCAGCAGCTCCAGGGGGGATCCTACGCAGTATTTT.